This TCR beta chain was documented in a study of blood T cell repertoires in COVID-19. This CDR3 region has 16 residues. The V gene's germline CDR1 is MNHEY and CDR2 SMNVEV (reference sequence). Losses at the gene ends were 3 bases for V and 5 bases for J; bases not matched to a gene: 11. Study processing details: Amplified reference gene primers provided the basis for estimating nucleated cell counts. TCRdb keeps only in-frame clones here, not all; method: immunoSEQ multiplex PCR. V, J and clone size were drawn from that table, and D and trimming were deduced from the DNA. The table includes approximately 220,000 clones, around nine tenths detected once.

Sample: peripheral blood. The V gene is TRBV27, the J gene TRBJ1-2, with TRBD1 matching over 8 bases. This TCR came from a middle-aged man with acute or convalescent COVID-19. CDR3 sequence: CASSFSGTGRGYGYTF. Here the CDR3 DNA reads TGTGCCAGCAGTTTTTCCGGGACAGGTCGGGGATATGGCTACACCTTC.